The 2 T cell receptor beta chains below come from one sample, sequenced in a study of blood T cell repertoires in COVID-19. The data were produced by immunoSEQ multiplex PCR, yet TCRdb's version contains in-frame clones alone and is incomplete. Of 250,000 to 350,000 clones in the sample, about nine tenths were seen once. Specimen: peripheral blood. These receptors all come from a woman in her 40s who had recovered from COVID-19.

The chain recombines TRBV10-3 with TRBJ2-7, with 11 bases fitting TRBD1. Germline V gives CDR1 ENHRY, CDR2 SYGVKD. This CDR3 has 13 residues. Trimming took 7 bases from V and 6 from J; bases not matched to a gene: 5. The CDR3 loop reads CAIMGTGGGEQYF. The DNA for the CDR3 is TGTGCCATCATGGGGACAGGGGGTGGCGAGCAGTACTTC.

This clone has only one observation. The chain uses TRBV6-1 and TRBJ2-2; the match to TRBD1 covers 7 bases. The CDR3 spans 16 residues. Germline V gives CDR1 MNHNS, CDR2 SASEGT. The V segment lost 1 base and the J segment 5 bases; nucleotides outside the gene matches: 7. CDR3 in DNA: TGTGCCAGCAGTGAAGGGACAGGCTACAATACCGGGGAGCTGTTTTTT. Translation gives CASSEGTGYNTGELFF.